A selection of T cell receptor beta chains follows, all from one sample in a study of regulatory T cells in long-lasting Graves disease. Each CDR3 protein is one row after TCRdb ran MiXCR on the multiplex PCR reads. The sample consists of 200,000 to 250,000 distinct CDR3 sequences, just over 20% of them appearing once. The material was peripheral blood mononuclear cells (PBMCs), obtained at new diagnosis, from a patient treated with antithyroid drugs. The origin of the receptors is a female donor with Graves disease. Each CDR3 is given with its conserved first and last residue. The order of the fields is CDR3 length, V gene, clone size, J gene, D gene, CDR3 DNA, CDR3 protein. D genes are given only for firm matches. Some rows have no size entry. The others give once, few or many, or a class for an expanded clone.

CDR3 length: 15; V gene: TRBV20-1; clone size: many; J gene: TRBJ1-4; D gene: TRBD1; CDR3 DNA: TGCAGTGCAGCAACAGGGGGATTAACTAATGAAAAACTGTTTTTT; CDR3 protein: CSAATGGLTNEKLFF
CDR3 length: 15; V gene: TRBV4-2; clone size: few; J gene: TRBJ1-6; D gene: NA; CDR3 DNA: TGTGCCAGCAGCCAAGGGCTCGGTTATAATTCACCCCTCCACTTT; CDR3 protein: CASSQGLGYNSPLHF
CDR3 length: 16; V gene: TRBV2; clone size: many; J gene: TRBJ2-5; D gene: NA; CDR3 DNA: TGTGCCAGCAGACTGACAGTTTTCAGGGTTCAAGAGACCCAGTACTTC; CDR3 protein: CASRLTVFRVQETQYF
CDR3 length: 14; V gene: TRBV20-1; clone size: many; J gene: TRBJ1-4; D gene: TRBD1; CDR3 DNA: TGCAGTGCTAGGGAGGACAGGGGTGAAGAAAAACTGTTTTTT; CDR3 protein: CSAREDRGEEKLFF
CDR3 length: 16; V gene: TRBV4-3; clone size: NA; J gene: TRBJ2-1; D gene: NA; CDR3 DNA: TGCGCCAGCAGCCCCCGAAGCGGCAGGGCAATAGATGAGCAGTTCTTC; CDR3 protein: CASSPRSGRAIDEQFF
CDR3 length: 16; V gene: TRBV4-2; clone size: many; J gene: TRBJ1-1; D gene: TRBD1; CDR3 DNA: TGTGCCAGCAGCCAACATGACAGGGGGCTGAACACTGAAGCTTTCTTT; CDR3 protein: CASSQHDRGLNTEAFF
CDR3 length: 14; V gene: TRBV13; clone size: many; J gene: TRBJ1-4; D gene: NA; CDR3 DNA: TGTGCCAGCAGCCGCGGGGTGATTAATGAAAAACTGTTTTTT; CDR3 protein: CASSRGVINEKLFF
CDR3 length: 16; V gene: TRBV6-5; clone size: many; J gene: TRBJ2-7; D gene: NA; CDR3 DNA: TGTGCCAGCAGTTTCGTCGGGACCCCCGCGGCCCACGAGCAGTACTTC; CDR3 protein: CASSFVGTPAAHEQYF
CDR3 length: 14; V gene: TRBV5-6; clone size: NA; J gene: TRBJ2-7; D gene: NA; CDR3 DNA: TGTGCCAGCAGCCTGCTAGCGCGTTCCTACGAGCAGTACTTC; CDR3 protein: CASSLLARSYEQYF
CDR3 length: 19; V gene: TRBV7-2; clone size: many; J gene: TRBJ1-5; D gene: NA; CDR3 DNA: TGTGCCAGCAGCGTCCAGACTCGTCAGGACGTATATAGCAATCAGCCCCAGCATTTT; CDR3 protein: CASSVQTRQDVYSNQPQHF
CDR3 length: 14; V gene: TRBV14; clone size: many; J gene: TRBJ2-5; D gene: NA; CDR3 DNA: TGTGCCAGCAGCCAAGAATGGAGCGGGGAGACCCAGTACTTC; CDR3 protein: CASSQEWSGETQYF
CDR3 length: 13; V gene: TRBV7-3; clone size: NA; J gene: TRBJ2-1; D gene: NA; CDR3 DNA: TGTGCCAGCAGCCGCGACGGGTACAATGAGCAGTTCTTC; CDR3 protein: CASSRDGYNEQFF
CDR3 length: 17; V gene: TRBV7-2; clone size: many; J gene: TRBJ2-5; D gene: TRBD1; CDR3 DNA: TGTGCCAGCAGCTTAGGATCCCGGGACAGGGGGTCCAGGACCCAGTACTTC; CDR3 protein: CASSLGSRDRGSRTQYF
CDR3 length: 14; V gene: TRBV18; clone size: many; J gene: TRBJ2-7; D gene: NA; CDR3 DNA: TGTGCCAGCTCACCAGCAGGACGAACAACAGAGCAGTACTTC; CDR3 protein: CASSPAGRTTEQYF
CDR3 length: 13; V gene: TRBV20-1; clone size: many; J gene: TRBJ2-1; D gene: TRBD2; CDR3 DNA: TGCAGTGCTAGTGAGCGGGAAGGATGGGAGCAGTTCTTC; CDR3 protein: CSASEREGWEQFF
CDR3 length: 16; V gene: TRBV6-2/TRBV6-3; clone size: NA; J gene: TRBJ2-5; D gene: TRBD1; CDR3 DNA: TGTGCCAGCAGTTACGCAATTGGGACAGAGCAAGAGACCCAGTACTTC; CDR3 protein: CASSYAIGTEQETQYF
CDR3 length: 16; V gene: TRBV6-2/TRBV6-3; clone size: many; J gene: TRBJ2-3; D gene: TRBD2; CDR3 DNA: TGTGCCAGCAGTTTATCGAGCGGGAGCCCAGCAGATACGCAGTATTTT; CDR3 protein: CASSLSSGSPADTQYF
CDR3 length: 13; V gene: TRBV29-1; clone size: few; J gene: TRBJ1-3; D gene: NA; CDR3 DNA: TGCAGCGTTGAAGAACCACCCGGAGGCACCATATATTTT; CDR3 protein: CSVEEPPGGTIYF
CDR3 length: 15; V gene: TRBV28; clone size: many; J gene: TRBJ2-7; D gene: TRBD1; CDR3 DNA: TGTGCCAGCAGTTGGCCTGATGGACAGGCGTACGAGCAGTACTTC; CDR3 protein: CASSWPDGQAYEQYF
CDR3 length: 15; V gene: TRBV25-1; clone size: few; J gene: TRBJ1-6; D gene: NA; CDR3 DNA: TGTGCCAGCAGTGGGAGTGCGGCCGGGGAATCACCCCTCCACTTT; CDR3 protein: CASSGSAAGESPLHF
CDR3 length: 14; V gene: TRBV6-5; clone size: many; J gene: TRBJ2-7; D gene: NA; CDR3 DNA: TGTGCCAGCAGTTACAATTCGAGGACCTACGAGCAGTACTTC; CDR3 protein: CASSYNSRTYEQYF
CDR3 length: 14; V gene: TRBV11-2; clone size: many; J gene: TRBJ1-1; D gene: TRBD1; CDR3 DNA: TGTGCCAGCAGCTTATCACAGGGGGCTTTTGAAGCTTTCTTT; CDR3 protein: CASSLSQGAFEAFF
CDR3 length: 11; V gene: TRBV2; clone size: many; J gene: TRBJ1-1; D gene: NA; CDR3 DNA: TGTGCCAGGGCCCTGGGCACTGAAGCTTTCTTT; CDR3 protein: CARALGTEAFF
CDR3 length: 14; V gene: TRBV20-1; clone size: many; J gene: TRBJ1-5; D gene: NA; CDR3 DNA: TGCAGTGCTAGCACGGACGTGAGCAATCAGCCCCAGCATTTT; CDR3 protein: CSASTDVSNQPQHF
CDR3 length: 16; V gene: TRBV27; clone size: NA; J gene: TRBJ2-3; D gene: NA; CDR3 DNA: TGTGCCAGCAGGCCTCTGATGTCGGGGCGCCGTGATACGCAGTATTTT; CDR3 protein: CASRPLMSGRRDTQYF
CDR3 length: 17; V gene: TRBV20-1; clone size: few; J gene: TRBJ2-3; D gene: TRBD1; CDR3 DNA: TGCAGTGCTAGAGATCAAACCCAGGGGGCGAGCACAGATACGCAGTATTTT; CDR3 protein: CSARDQTQGASTDTQYF
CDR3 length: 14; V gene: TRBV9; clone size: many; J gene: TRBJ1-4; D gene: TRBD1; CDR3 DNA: TGTGCCAGCAGCCTGACAGGGAGTAATGAAAAACTGTTTTTT; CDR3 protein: CASSLTGSNEKLFF
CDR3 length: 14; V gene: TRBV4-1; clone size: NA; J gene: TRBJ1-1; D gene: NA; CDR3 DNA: TGCGCCAGCAGCCCTGGGATACAGAACACTGAAGCTTTCTTT; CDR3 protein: CASSPGIQNTEAFF
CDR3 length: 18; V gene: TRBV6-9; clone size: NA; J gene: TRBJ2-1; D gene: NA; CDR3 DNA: TGTGCCAGCAGTTACACATCTGAACCGCTTTCTTATTTCAATGAGCAGTTCTTC; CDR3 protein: CASSYTSEPLSYFNEQFF
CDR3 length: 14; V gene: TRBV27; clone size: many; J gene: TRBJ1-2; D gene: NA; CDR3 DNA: TGTGCCAGCAGTCTGCATGGGGGAGACTATGGCTACACCTTC; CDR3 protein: CASSLHGGDYGYTF
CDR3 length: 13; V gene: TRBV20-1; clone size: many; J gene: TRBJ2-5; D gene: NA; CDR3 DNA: TGCAGTGCTAGAGGGGACTTCCTGGAGACCCAGTACTTC; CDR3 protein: CSARGDFLETQYF
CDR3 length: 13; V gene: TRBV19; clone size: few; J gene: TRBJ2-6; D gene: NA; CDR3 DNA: TGTGCCACAAGAGGCTCTGGGGCCAACGTCCTGACTTTC; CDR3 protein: CATRGSGANVLTF
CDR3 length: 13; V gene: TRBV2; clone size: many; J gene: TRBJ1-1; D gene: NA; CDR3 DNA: TGTGCCAGCATAAGACAGAAGAACACTGAAGCTTTCTTT; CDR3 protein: CASIRQKNTEAFF
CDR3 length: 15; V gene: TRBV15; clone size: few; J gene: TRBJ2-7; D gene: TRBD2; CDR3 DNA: TGTGCCACCAGCAGAGATGGCGGGAGCTCCTACGAGCAGTACTTC; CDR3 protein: CATSRDGGSSYEQYF
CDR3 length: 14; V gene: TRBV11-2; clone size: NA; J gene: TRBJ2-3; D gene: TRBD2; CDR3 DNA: TGTGCCAGCAGCTTATGGCGGGAGGAAGATACGCAGTATTTT; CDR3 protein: CASSLWREEDTQYF
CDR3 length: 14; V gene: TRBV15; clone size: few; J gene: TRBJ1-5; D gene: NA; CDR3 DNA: TGTGCCACCGGCAGAGAAGGACGGGATCAGCCCCAGCATTTT; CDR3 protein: CATGREGRDQPQHF
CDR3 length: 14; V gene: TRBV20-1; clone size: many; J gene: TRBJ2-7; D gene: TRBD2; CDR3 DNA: TGCAGTGCAACGGCGGGGGGCTTCACCTACGAGCAGTACTTC; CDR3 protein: CSATAGGFTYEQYF
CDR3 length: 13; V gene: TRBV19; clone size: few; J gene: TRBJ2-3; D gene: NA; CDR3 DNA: TGTGCCAGTAGTAGGAACTCCGCAGATACGCAGTATTTT; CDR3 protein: CASSRNSADTQYF
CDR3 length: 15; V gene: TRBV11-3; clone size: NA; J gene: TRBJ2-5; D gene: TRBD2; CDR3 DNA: TGTGCCAGCTCACCCCCGGGACTAGCAGCAGAGACCCAGTACTTC; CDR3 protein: CASSPPGLAAETQYF
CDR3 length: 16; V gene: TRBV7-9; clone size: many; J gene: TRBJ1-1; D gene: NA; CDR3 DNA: TGTGCCAGCAGCTTAGCGCTGATGGACAGCGGCACTGAAGCTTTCTTT; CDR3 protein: CASSLALMDSGTEAFF
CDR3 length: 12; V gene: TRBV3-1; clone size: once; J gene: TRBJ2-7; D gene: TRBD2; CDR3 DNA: TGTGCCAGTAGCGGGGGGGCCGTCGAGCAGTACTTC; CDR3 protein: CASSGGAVEQYF
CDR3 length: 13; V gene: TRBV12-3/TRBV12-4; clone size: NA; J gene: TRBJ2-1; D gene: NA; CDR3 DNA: TGTGCCAGCAGCTTAGTTCGGGCCGCCTCACAGTTCTTC; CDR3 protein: CASSLVRAASQFF
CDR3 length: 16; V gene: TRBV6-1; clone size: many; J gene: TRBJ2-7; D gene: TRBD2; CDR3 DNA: TGTGCCAGCAGTCCCCGGACTAGCGGGGGGCAGGACGAGCAGTACTTC; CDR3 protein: CASSPRTSGGQDEQYF
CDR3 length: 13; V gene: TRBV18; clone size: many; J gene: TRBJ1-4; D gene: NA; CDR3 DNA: TGTGCCAGCTCACCGGTGGACGGTGAAAAACTGTTTTTT; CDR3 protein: CASSPVDGEKLFF
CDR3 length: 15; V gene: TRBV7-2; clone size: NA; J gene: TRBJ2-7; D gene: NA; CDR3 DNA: TGTGCCAGTAGTATATCGACAGCTCACTACTACGAGCAGTACTTC; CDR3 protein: CASSISTAHYYEQYF
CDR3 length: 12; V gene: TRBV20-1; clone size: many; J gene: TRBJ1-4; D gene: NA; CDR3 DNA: TGCAGTGCAACTAACAGGGATGAAAAACTGTTTTTT; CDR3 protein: CSATNRDEKLFF
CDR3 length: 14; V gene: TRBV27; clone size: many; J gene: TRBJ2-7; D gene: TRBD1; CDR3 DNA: TGTGCCAGCAGTAGGACGGGGACAGGCCGCGAGCAGTACTTC; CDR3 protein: CASSRTGTGREQYF
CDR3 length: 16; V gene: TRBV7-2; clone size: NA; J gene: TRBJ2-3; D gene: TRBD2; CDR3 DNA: TGTGCCAGCAGCCAAGTTTCGGGGGGGGGCGGGGATACGCAGTATTTT; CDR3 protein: CASSQVSGGGGDTQYF
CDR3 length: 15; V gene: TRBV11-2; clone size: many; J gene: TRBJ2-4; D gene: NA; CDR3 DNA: TGTGCCAGCAGCTCCGTAAGGGTAGCCAAAAACATTCAGTACTTC; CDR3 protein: CASSSVRVAKNIQYF
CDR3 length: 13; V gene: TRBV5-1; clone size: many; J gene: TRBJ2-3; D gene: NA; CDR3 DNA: TGCGCCAGCAGCGCGAGCGGAGGAGATACGCAGTATTTT; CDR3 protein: CASSASGGDTQYF
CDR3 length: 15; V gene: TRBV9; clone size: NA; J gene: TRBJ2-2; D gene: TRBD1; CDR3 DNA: TGTGCCAGCAGCGACCTCAGGGGGCGTCACGGGGAGCTGTTTTTT; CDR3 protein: CASSDLRGRHGELFF
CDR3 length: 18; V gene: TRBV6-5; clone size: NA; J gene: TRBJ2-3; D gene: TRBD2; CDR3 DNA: TGTGCCAGCAGTTACTCGAGAGGACTAGCAAGGGAGACAGATACGCAGTATTTT; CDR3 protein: CASSYSRGLARETDTQYF
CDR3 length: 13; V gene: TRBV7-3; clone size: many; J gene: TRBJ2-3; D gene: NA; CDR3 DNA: TGTGCCAGCAGCTTAGGCCAGAGTAATACGCAGTATTTT; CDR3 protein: CASSLGQSNTQYF